This TCR beta chain was captured by sequencing in a study of shared clonotypes between healthy human individuals. Study-level information: Researchers assigned three CD4 naive, three CD4 memory, two CD8 naive and one CD8 memory plate to each donor.

Within Nashville, Tennessee resided all donors, each a Caucasian adult. Generated by immunoSEQ multiplex PCR, the TCRdb table keeps only in-frame clones and is missing some. The repertoire holds about a million clones, with around 75% as singletons. The CDR3 is 13 amino acids. Trimming removed 1 base from V and 3 bases from J, with 3 bases in between. CDR1 is MNHEY and CDR2 is SVGAGI in the germline V gene. The count of this clone is one. No antigen is known for it. Study-level findings and limits: Measured sharing among donors was expected to vary with sequencing depth.

Input material: memory CD4+ T cells sorted from blood. Subset indicated: CD45RA-negative fraction. The origin of this receptor is a man aged 18 to 29 in good health. The chain carries TRBV6-5 and TRBJ1-4; D call uncertain. The CDR3 DNA follows: TGTGCCAGCAGTTACTGGGCTAATGAAAAACTGTTTTTT. It yields the protein CASSYWANEKLFF.